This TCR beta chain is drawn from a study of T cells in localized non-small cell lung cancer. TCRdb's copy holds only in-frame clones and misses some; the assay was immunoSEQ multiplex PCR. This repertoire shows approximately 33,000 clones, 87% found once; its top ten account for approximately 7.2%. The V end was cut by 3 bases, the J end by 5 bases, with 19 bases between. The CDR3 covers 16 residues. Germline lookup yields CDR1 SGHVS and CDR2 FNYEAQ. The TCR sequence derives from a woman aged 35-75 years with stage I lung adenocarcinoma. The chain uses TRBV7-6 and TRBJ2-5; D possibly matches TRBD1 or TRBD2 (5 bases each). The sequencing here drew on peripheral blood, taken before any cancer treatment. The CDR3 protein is CASSLSGNTGTETQYF. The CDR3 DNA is TGTGCCAGCAGCTTGTCTGGGAACACCGGGACGGAGACCCAGTACTTC.